What follows describes a single T cell receptor (beta chain). The germline CDR1 and CDR2 sequences are SGHVS and FQNEAQ. Trimming removed 5 bases from V and 2 bases from J; junction bases left unmatched: 8. The CDR3 is 15 amino acids. This sample was included in a study of PD-1 blockade in classical Hodgkin lymphoma. Assay used: immunoSEQ multiplex PCR; TCRdb lists only in-frame clones, some missing. The table has about 44,000 clones, 66% seen once. The time point was: cycle 4 day 1 (C4D1), after less than seven weeks of nivolumab. Each and every patient relapsed after autologous stem cell transplantation, and patients got differing brentuximab vedotin exposure.

The sequence came from a human donor with classical Hodgkin lymphoma. The chain links TRBV7-8 to TRBJ1-2; 7 nucleotides align to TRBD1. This specimen consisted of peripheral blood mononuclear cells (PBMCs), obtained before the fourth cycle of nivolumab. CDR3 DNA: TGTGCCAGCAGCGCCCGACAGGGTTGGAACTATGGCTACACCTTC. Translation gives CASSARQGWNYGYTF.